This T cell receptor (beta chain) came from a study of T cells expressing NK-cell markers. About the study: Serological testing identified seven of the eight sequenced donors as HCMV-seropositive and one as seronegative.

The CDR3 sequence is 13 residues long. Germline CDR1 SGHVS, CDR2 FQNEAQ. Whole-study results and caveats: Where several donors were concerned, these clonotypes also led the CD3+CD56-NKG2C+ fraction.

Scientists made TCR beta cDNA using 5'RACE template switching with UMIs. After re-calling the 5' RACE reads, TCRdb lists one entry per CDR3 protein, DNA absent. Here the sample table reports hundreds of thousands of distinct CDR3 sequences. Remarks on this clonotype: Its antigen is as yet unknown.

The receptor was derived from a woman between 18 and 69 years old in good health. The chain uses TRBV7-8 and TRBJ2-1; the D call from TCRdb, TRBD1, cannot be confirmed without DNA. The sequenced sample consisted of blood T cells: a sorted CD56 or NKG2C T cell subset, CD4+ or CD8+ T cells, or bulk PBMC T cells (not recorded which). The CDR3 sequence: CASSLEQGVEQFF.